The rows below give T cell receptor beta chains drawn from one sample of a study of blood T cells in healthy people across ages. TCRdb re-derived calls from the 5' RACE reads in MiXCR, one entry per CDR3 protein. The sample has some 890,000 distinct CDR3 sequences; almost 30% are singletons. The sample was also linked to a second study, of T cells of mothers and their children.

Sequencing used blood. These receptors were collected from a woman aged 35 to 49 in good health. Both conserved end residues are part of each CDR3. Size is omitted from some rows. Given values are once, few, many or a class for expanded clones.

few,TRBV11-2,CASSFATGNSPLHF
.,TRBV6-5,CASSSLQGKGMYNEQYF
.,TRBV10-3,CAISDQSNQPQHF
few,TRBV4-3,CASSQNPGTSAGELFF
.,TRBV11-2,CASSLGTSAGNEQYF
.,TRBV28,CASSLGRGGHSNQPQHF
many,TRBV4-1,CASSQEGKVANYGYTF
many,TRBV3-1,CASSQSGLSIYEQYF
few,TRBV12-3/TRBV12-4,CASSGAGSSINEQFF
.,TRBV5-6,CASSSSGEGTTGELFF
.,TRBV2,CASIGAGTEAFF
.,TRBV11-1,CASTTEGSYEQYF
few,TRBV5-1,CASSVDREGGYTF
.,TRBV5-1,CASSLGVNTGAFF
.,TRBV7-8,CASLKGLAVRNEQFF
.,TRBV5-1,CASSPGDFRDTEAFF
few,TRBV6-1,CASSREGTMGTYEQYF
.,TRBV10-3,CAISEQALNQPQHF
.,TRBV4-2,CASSQGEANEKLFF
few,TRBV7-6,CASRLAGGNTEAFF
few,TRBV4-1,CASSQGSGAPYEQYF
.,TRBV30,CAWRGDLEKLFF
many,TRBV12-3/TRBV12-4,CASSPGLGLYGYTF
few,TRBV9,CASSVADRAGGNTIYF
few,TRBV7-8,CASSQPGQFLRQPQHF
.,TRBV7-2,CASSSYREEQYF
.,TRBV7-8,CASSLASGTNYCYTF
.,TRBV7-2,CASSLDIGRLGEKLFF
.,TRBV29-1,CSVEDGSGVIGYTF
many,TRBV5-1,CAKLGVSSEQYF
many,TRBV12-3/TRBV12-4,CASSLDRRAEKLFF
.,TRBV7-2,CASSSRTSDEQYF
.,TRBV3-1,CASSLGGREGPVYF
many,TRBV28,CASSLHKDIQYF
once,TRBV7-8,CASSSPRTGMGTEAFF
many,TRBV18,CASSPLGGDNSPLHF
many,TRBV5-1,CASSLGLAASYNEQFF
.,TRBV20-1,CSARWGLGETQYF
many,TRBV5-1,CASSLVPAGGQETQYF
.,TRBV5-1,CASRPDSYSGNTIYF
.,TRBV18,CASSAAAQALSYNEQFF
.,TRBV28,CASSSHDSSYEQYF
few,TRBV11-2,CASSFRIGETQYF
few,TRBV2,CASRNNEAKNIQYF
many,TRBV28,CASSLGTSGGGEQYF
few,TRBV5-1,CASSPGDGQGTDTQYF
.,TRBV7-9,CASSPRLSTYEQYF
many,TRBV5-1,CASRGGPGSEPYQQYF
once,TRBV5-1,CASSVGDRGSEAFF
few,TRBV5-1,CASSMDLHTDTQYF
.,TRBV4-3,CASSQLSNRLAGDYEQYF
.,TRBV4-1,CASSQAAQGALEQYF
few,TRBV3-1,CASSQTETQYF
.,TRBV20-1,CSASAPVAVTGELFF